This is a list of T cell receptor beta chains from one sample in a study of T-cell memory formation after mild COVID-19. A single record per CDR3 protein comes from TCRdb applying MiXCR to the 5' RACE reads. This table holds roughly 150,000 distinct CDR3 sequences, more than 12% found once. Sequenced material: PBMCs or a T cell subset sorted from them (not recorded which). These receptors originate from an adult woman who had mild COVID-19 (a few samples of this study predate the infection). Cell type and time point are not known. CDR3s include the opening cysteine and the closing phenylalanine or tryptophan. Fields, in order: V gene, D gene, CDR3 length, CDR3 protein. The D gene is left open where the match is weak.

>TRBV12-3/TRBV12-4|-|15
CASSFGSQANTEAFF
>TRBV5-1|-|17
CASSLAKGSDGGTEAFF
>TRBV20-1|TRBD1|13
CSAEKTGDSPLHF
>TRBV7-9|TRBD2|14
CASSWTSGQETQYF
>TRBV20-1|TRBD1|15
CSARSTGVSLDGYTF
>TRBV10-2|TRBD2|15
CASSEWLAAYNEQFF
>TRBV15|-|14
CATSRDKFLDEQYF
>TRBV2|-|16
CASSEGTPTLSYEQYF
>TRBV7-9|TRBD2|19
CASSTKGLAGGVGYNEQFF
>TRBV5-1|TRBD1|15
CASSLATGVDYEQYF
>TRBV6-6|-|15
CAVTLGALNTGELFF
>TRBV5-4|TRBD1|14
CASSPGTDTNIQYF
>TRBV19|-|14
CASRMTLKELGYTF
>TRBV12-3/TRBV12-4|-|14
CASSSGDGDQPQHF
>TRBV21-1|-|14
CASFGNSATDTQYF
>TRBV5-1|-|15
CASSLGRPSTDTQYF
>TRBV20-1|-|12
CSAPWVNTEAFF
>TRBV7-8|-|18
CASSLRRQGTSGANVLTF
>TRBV13|-|14
CASSSGDRAYEQYF
>TRBV29-1|-|15
CSVEVERLSYGEQFF
>TRBV21-1|-|19
CASSNLPDRKGRSTDTQYF
>TRBV7-2|TRBD2|14
CASSLVRLAGKQFF
>TRBV6-4|-|12
CASSDSVDTQYF
>TRBV10-3|TRBD2|17
CAISESGLAGRENIQYF
>TRBV5-1|TRBD1|16
CASSFNPGTGDNEQFF
>TRBV7-9|-|14
CASSLVKTTDTQYF
>TRBV6-5|-|14
CASSYSPTNYEQYF
>TRBV5-1|TRBD1|15
CASSPGQGGNQPQHF
>TRBV9|-|16
CASSVDEIGGSYEQYF
>TRBV7-9|TRBD1|15
CASSLEGQASYEQYF
>TRBV24-1|TRBD1|16
CATSGPDRGRGNIQYF
>TRBV5-1|TRBD1|14
CASSLLTGDYGYTF
>TRBV7-9|-|14
CASSLDFLTDTQYF
>TRBV6-1|-|16
CASSELGRIRAWELFF
>TRBV6-1|-|15
CASSAGTADNSPLHF
>TRBV2|-|16
CASSEEGSRRVRGYTF
>TRBV5-4|TRBD2|16
CASSLGTSGRDNEQFF
>TRBV4-2|-|13
CASSQVGFVEQYF
>TRBV25-1|-|15
CASSEKAWGKDGYTF
>TRBV21-1|-|13
CASSNHVDDEQFF
>TRBV25-1|-|16
CASSEPRRGADTEAFF
>TRBV5-1|TRBD2|16
CASSLDSGGLYNEQFF
>TRBV9|-|14
CASSVRTEGNTIYF
>TRBV6-5|-|17
CASSHPPRGGEGFTLHF
>TRBV12-3/TRBV12-4|-|15
CASSLNGQTGYGYTF
>TRBV7-9|TRBD2|16
CASSSRPLAGAETQYF
>TRBV3-1|-|17
CASSHTAGWEMNTEAFF
>TRBV29-1|TRBD1|16
CSVEEWRTGYYNEQFF
>TRBV7-9|-|12
CASSLDGGEQFF
>TRBV24-1|-|17
CATSDRPWGSGANVLTF
>TRBV5-1|-|13
CASSLEGHEKLFF
>TRBV2|-|17
CASSERYQVTGSYEQYF
>TRBV7-2|-|17
CASSLERPDRRNTEAFF
>TRBV7-9|TRBD1|14
CASSEGTVPYEQYF
>TRBV7-2|-|13
CASSLGAGYEQYF